This T cell receptor beta chain originates from a study of blood T cell repertoires in COVID-19. Across the whole study: The origin of the acute and convalescent COVID-19 samples was the United States, Italy and Spain. Sample material is recorded as cDNA or gDNA derived from T cells, B-cell-depleted T cells, or PBMCs.

Authors' processing steps: Using reference gene primer amplification, nucleated cell counts were estimated. Clones were read by immunoSEQ multiplex PCR, and TCRdb kept only the in-frame ones, dropping some. V and J calls and clone size are copied from that table; D and trimming were computed from the DNA. Counted here are a few hundred thousand clones, around 86% occurring once; the ten biggest clones make up about 3%. CDR3 length: 14 residues. J gave up 3 bases and V 0 bases, and 1 base lay outside the gene matches. The chain couples TRBV23-1 to TRBJ1-2; 7 nucleotides match TRBD1. TRBV23-1 is classed as an ORF, of uncertain function. The sample taken for sequencing was peripheral blood. The TCR originated in a woman aged 25 to 39 with active or convalescent COVID-19. The CDR3, as DNA: TGCGCCAGCAGTCAATCAACAGGGGACTATGGCTACACCTTC. Protein product: CASSQSTGDYGYTF.